This TCR beta chain was captured by sequencing in a study of T cell clusters in autoimmune cytopenias. Across the study: A median of 51,575 TRB reads per sample yielded a median approximately 2,300 distinct clonotypes.

Multiplex touch-down PCR amplified TRB using TRB-A and TRB-B pools in one tube. With the multiplex PCR reads reprocessed, TCRdb shows one record per CDR3 protein and no DNA. The sample table sets out several thousand distinct CDR3 sequences. Comments on this clonotype: Its antigen is as yet unknown.

Tens of thousands of genome equivalents of blood DNA were amplified for TRB. The CDR3 has 14 residues. Germline CDR1 is DFQATT and CDR2 is SNEGSKA (reference sequence). Overall study results and limits: Active autoimmune hepatitis patients had roughly 3.3-fold fewer exclusive TRB clusters than healthy donors.

This chain links TRBV20-1 with TRBJ2-2; TCRdb's D call, TRBD1, is unchecked because there is no DNA. The TCR originated in a human donor with an autoimmune cytopenia or autoimmune hepatitis (not recorded which). Sequenced material: peripheral blood. CDR3 loop: CSARQGGNTGELFF.